A selection of T cell receptor beta chains follows, all from one sample in a study of long-term antiretroviral therapy in people with HIV. The assay was immunoSEQ multiplex PCR, and TCRdb's table has in-frame clones only and misses some. The sample contains fewer than 2,000 clones, 85% to 90% of which appear only once. This sample comprised unsorted PBMCs, obtained 0.7 years after starting antiretroviral therapy. The receptors were sampled from a woman aged 45-60 years with HIV. CDR3s include the opening cysteine and the closing phenylalanine or tryptophan. The order of the fields is clone size, V gene, J gene, CDR3 protein. Size values are once, few and many counts, or a class for expanded clones, and some rows have none.

>NA|TRBV18|TRBJ1-2
CASSPPTESYGYTF
>few|TRBV6-1|TRBJ2-7
CASSGASISYEQYF
>NA|TRBV15|TRBJ1-4
CATSSGTGTANEKLFF
>NA|TRBV27|TRBJ2-3
CASSPTTDTQYF
>NA|TRBV30|TRBJ1-6
CAWTFAGYSYNSPLHF
>NA|TRBV30|TRBJ1-6
CAWNIQGLNSPLHF
>once|TRBV7-2|TRBJ2-7
CASSSMGSSYEQYF
>NA|TRBV4-2|TRBJ1-4
CASSQARGDEKLFF
>few|TRBV2|TRBJ1-2
CASSEFRGPGYTF
>NA|TRBV19|TRBJ1-1
CASSIDPRGIVNTEAFF
>NA|TRBV9|TRBJ1-1
CASSGPFQGSEAFF
>NA|TRBV6-5|TRBJ1-3
CAAARGPGNTIYF
>NA|TRBV7-3|TRBJ2-6
CAGSPRQGINVLTF
>NA|TRBV2|TRBJ1-2
CASSDVGWENYGYTF
>few|TRBV7-2|TRBJ1-6
CASSLAGDNSPLHF
>NA|TRBV9|TRBJ1-6
CASSLGVTDNSPLHF
>NA|TRBV7-9|TRBJ2-2
CASSLDEFWNTGELFF
>NA|TRBV29-1|TRBJ1-3
CSVGWNGNTIYF
>NA|TRBV30|TRBJ1-2
CAWSVGGASVGYTF
>NA|TRBV11-2|TRBJ1-2
CASSSELTAEAGNGYTF
>NA|TRBV9|TRBJ2-7
CASSQQDISYEQYF
>NA|TRBV6-1|TRBJ1-5
CASSGVLDNQPQHF
>NA|TRBV6-1|TRBJ2-2
CASSTDPNTGELFF
>NA|TRBV4-3|TRBJ2-1
CASSPSGGYNEQFF
>NA|TRBV11-2|TRBJ2-3
CASSHIVYTQYF
>NA|TRBV7-7|TRBJ2-5
CASSLPGSGVETQYF
>NA|TRBV9|TRBJ2-5
CASSIGVAEETQYF
>NA|TRBV4-1|TRBJ2-1
CASSQMRGGTNEQFF
>NA|TRBV7-2|TRBJ2-7
CASSLEGGQSYEQYF
>NA|TRBV7-9|TRBJ1-5
CASSRGTGRNQPQHF
>once|TRBV11-3|TRBJ1-2
CASSLEGYGYTF
>once|TRBV6-5|TRBJ1-4
CASTYRTSEKLFF
>NA|TRBV19|TRBJ1-5
CARGDRGFNQPQHF
>NA|TRBV7-8|TRBJ2-7
CASSLARGEQYF
>NA|TRBV11-2|TRBJ2-7
CASSHDRAYEQYF
>NA|TRBV7-6|TRBJ2-5
CASSQLAGGETQYF
>NA|TRBV5-1|TRBJ1-1
CASSPAGTATEAFF
>NA|TRBV5-1|TRBJ2-7
CASSLDTLSYEQYF
>NA|TRBV11-2|TRBJ2-5
CASSPRLAGGQETQYF
>few|TRBV10-1|TRBJ1-3
CASSDPDRVGNTIYF
>NA|TRBV7-3|TRBJ2-7
CASSLSGQGTYEQYF
>NA|TRBV27|TRBJ2-7
CAGWTGTTDEQYF
>NA|TRBV7-8|TRBJ2-7
CASSLALWSREQYF
>NA|TRBV7-3|TRBJ2-2
CASSLMGLAGELFF
>NA|TRBV9|TRBJ1-1
CASSVAPWGTEAFF
>NA|TRBV5-4|TRBJ1-2
CASSPTGTGFNGYTF